This is a list of T cell receptor beta chains from one sample in a study of early T cells in non-severe SARS-CoV-2 infection. TCRdb independently ran MiXCR on the 5' RACE reads; one entry per CDR3 protein. The sample contains some 96,000 distinct CDR3 sequences, about 11% of which appear only once. The material sequenced was whole blood, taken at baseline. These receptors all stem from an adult who was a healthcare worker with PCR-confirmed SARS-CoV-2 infection or an uninfected control (not recorded which). Each CDR3 is given with its conserved first and last residue. D genes are given only for firm matches. For some rows the clone size is stated as once, few or many, or as a class when expanded; others skip it.

j_call: TRBJ2-5; clone_size: -; d_call: TRBD2; v_call: TRBV6-1; cdr3_nt: TGTGCCAGCAGTGAACGCCGACTAGCGAATATAGCAGAGACCCAGTACTTC; cdr3_aa: CASSERRLANIAETQYF
j_call: TRBJ2-7; clone_size: few; d_call: TRBD2; v_call: TRBV3-1; cdr3_nt: TGTGCCAGCAGCCAAGCTTTTAGGGGACTAGCTTCCTACGAGCAGTACTTC; cdr3_aa: CASSQAFRGLASYEQYF
j_call: TRBJ2-7; clone_size: -; d_call: -; v_call: TRBV20-1; cdr3_nt: TGCAGTGCCGCCCTGGCGACAGGAGGGAACGAGCAGTACTTC; cdr3_aa: CSAALATGGNEQYF
j_call: TRBJ2-2; clone_size: -; d_call: TRBD1; v_call: TRBV4-3; cdr3_nt: TGCGCCAGCAGCGGAAGGGACAGGGGGCAGAGGGGGACCGGGGAGCTGTTTTTT; cdr3_aa: CASSGRDRGQRGTGELFF
j_call: TRBJ2-3; clone_size: few; d_call: TRBD2; v_call: TRBV2; cdr3_nt: TGTGCCAGCAGAAGCGGGACTAGCGCCGATACGCAGTATTTT; cdr3_aa: CASRSGTSADTQYF
j_call: TRBJ2-7; clone_size: -; d_call: TRBD1; v_call: TRBV5-1; cdr3_nt: TGCGCCAGCAGCTTGTGGGGACAGGGAAAAGAACAGTACTTC; cdr3_aa: CASSLWGQGKEQYF
j_call: TRBJ2-3; clone_size: -; d_call: TRBD2; v_call: TRBV5-1; cdr3_nt: TGCGCCAGCAGCCCGGAGGGGACTAGCGGGAGAGATACGCAGTATTTT; cdr3_aa: CASSPEGTSGRDTQYF
j_call: TRBJ2-2; clone_size: many; d_call: -; v_call: TRBV5-6; cdr3_nt: TGTGCCAGCCGCCCTCGTGGAGTGAACACCGGGGAGCTGTTTTTT; cdr3_aa: CASRPRGVNTGELFF
j_call: TRBJ2-5; clone_size: -; d_call: -; v_call: TRBV7-2; cdr3_nt: TGTGCCAGCAGCTTTTTTAGCCCTCAAGAGACCCAGTACTTC; cdr3_aa: CASSFFSPQETQYF
j_call: TRBJ2-1; clone_size: -; d_call: -; v_call: TRBV19; cdr3_nt: TGTGCCAGTAGTATGCTCGGGACCGCCCATAATGAGCAGTTCTTC; cdr3_aa: CASSMLGTAHNEQFF
j_call: TRBJ2-7; clone_size: few; d_call: TRBD2; v_call: TRBV10-3; cdr3_nt: TGTGCCATCAACCCCGGGACTAGCAGGATTCACCTATCCTTC; cdr3_aa: CAINPGTSRIHLSF
j_call: TRBJ1-4; clone_size: -; d_call: TRBD1; v_call: TRBV9; cdr3_nt: TGTGCCAGCAGTCGGACAGGGCTGAGTGAAAAACTGTTTTTT; cdr3_aa: CASSRTGLSEKLFF
j_call: TRBJ2-3; clone_size: -; d_call: -; v_call: TRBV14; cdr3_nt: TGTGCCAGCAGCCACCCCCGGGGAACTAGCACAGATACGCAGTATTTT; cdr3_aa: CASSHPRGTSTDTQYF
j_call: TRBJ2-7; clone_size: -; d_call: -; v_call: TRBV3-1; cdr3_nt: TGTGCCAGCAGCCAAGCGGGGGTCTACGAGCAGTACTTC; cdr3_aa: CASSQAGVYEQYF
j_call: TRBJ1-1; clone_size: -; d_call: TRBD1; v_call: TRBV20-1; cdr3_nt: TGCAGTGCTGAGGGGGCCACTGAAGCTTTCTTT; cdr3_aa: CSAEGATEAFF
j_call: TRBJ2-3; clone_size: many; d_call: -; v_call: TRBV6-5; cdr3_nt: TGTGCCAGCAGTTACTCCGACCGGGGGTGGTCAGATACGCAGTATTTT; cdr3_aa: CASSYSDRGWSDTQYF
j_call: TRBJ1-6; clone_size: -; d_call: TRBD1; v_call: TRBV18; cdr3_nt: TGTGCCAGCTCGGACGGACAGGGGGTTTATTCACCCCTCCATTTT; cdr3_aa: CASSDGQGVYSPLHF
j_call: TRBJ1-3; clone_size: -; d_call: -; v_call: TRBV9; cdr3_nt: TGTGCCAGCAGCGTAGAGGCAGGGGATAGAAACACCATATATTTT; cdr3_aa: CASSVEAGDRNTIYF
j_call: TRBJ2-3; clone_size: -; d_call: -; v_call: TRBV3-1; cdr3_nt: TGTGCCAGCAGCGGCGGAGCGGCCATTAATACGCAGTATTTT; cdr3_aa: CASSGGAAINTQYF
j_call: TRBJ1-2; clone_size: few; d_call: TRBD1; v_call: TRBV29-1; cdr3_nt: TGCAGCGTTGGACAGGGAGACTATGGCTACACCTTC; cdr3_aa: CSVGQGDYGYTF
j_call: TRBJ1-4; clone_size: many; d_call: -; v_call: TRBV5-1; cdr3_nt: TGCGCCAGTTCTACAGGCGCAACTAATGAAAAACTGTTTTTT; cdr3_aa: CASSTGATNEKLFF
j_call: TRBJ2-5; clone_size: many; d_call: -; v_call: TRBV21-1; cdr3_nt: TGTGCCAGCAGCGACAGTCAAGAGACCCAGTACTTC; cdr3_aa: CASSDSQETQYF
j_call: TRBJ2-5; clone_size: -; d_call: TRBD2; v_call: TRBV20-1; cdr3_nt: TGCAGTGCTAGGGGCGGACTAGCGGGAGTAGAGACCCAGTACTTC; cdr3_aa: CSARGGLAGVETQYF
j_call: TRBJ2-6; clone_size: few; d_call: -; v_call: TRBV5-4; cdr3_nt: TGTGCCAGCAGCTATAGAACAGGGACTGGGGCCAACGTCCTGACTTTC; cdr3_aa: CASSYRTGTGANVLTF
j_call: TRBJ1-1; clone_size: -; d_call: -; v_call: TRBV20-1; cdr3_nt: TGCAGTGCTAGAGAGGGACAGAACACTGAAGCTTTCTTT; cdr3_aa: CSAREGQNTEAFF
j_call: TRBJ2-7; clone_size: few; d_call: TRBD1; v_call: TRBV6-5; cdr3_nt: TGTGCCAGCAGTGCCGGGACAGCTTACGAGCAGTACTTC; cdr3_aa: CASSAGTAYEQYF
j_call: TRBJ1-1; clone_size: -; d_call: -; v_call: TRBV6-5; cdr3_nt: TGTGCCGCCGTCGGGGGAATTGAAGCTTTCTTT; cdr3_aa: CAAVGGIEAFF
j_call: TRBJ1-3; clone_size: -; d_call: -; v_call: TRBV29-1; cdr3_nt: TGCAGCGTTCAACCCCCCGGAAACACCATATATTTT; cdr3_aa: CSVQPPGNTIYF
j_call: TRBJ1-4; clone_size: few; d_call: -; v_call: TRBV2; cdr3_nt: TGTGCCAGCAGCTCAGGGACGCTAAATGAAAAACTGTTTTTT; cdr3_aa: CASSSGTLNEKLFF
j_call: TRBJ2-7; clone_size: many; d_call: -; v_call: TRBV7-2; cdr3_nt: TGTGCCAGCAGCCCAAGGACCGGGCTGCTAGTAATGGAGCAGTACTTC; cdr3_aa: CASSPRTGLLVMEQYF
j_call: TRBJ2-7; clone_size: few; d_call: TRBD2; v_call: TRBV7-9; cdr3_nt: TGTGCCAGCAGCTTAACGCGGGAGCCCTACGAGCAGTACTTC; cdr3_aa: CASSLTREPYEQYF
j_call: TRBJ1-2; clone_size: few; d_call: TRBD1; v_call: TRBV5-6; cdr3_nt: TGTGCCAGCAGGAATACAGGGGGCATAGGGGCTAACTATGGCTACACCTTC; cdr3_aa: CASRNTGGIGANYGYTF
j_call: TRBJ2-1; clone_size: -; d_call: TRBD2; v_call: TRBV9; cdr3_nt: TGTGCCAGCAGCGAAGGGGCTATCGGCGGGAGTATGGATGAGCAGTTCTTC; cdr3_aa: CASSEGAIGGSMDEQFF
j_call: TRBJ2-3; clone_size: many; d_call: TRBD2; v_call: TRBV14; cdr3_nt: TGTGCCAGCAGCCTCGGGACTAGCGGGGGGGCCGCAGATACGCAGTATTTT; cdr3_aa: CASSLGTSGGAADTQYF
j_call: TRBJ2-7; clone_size: -; d_call: TRBD2; v_call: TRBV30; cdr3_nt: TGTGCCTGGAGAAGCGGGGGAAGCTCCTACGAGCAGTACTTC; cdr3_aa: CAWRSGGSSYEQYF
j_call: TRBJ2-2; clone_size: many; d_call: TRBD2; v_call: TRBV20-1; cdr3_nt: TGCAGTGCTAGAGTGGCGCTAGCGGGGTACGCGAACACCGGGGAGCTGTTTTTT; cdr3_aa: CSARVALAGYANTGELFF
j_call: TRBJ2-7; clone_size: -; d_call: -; v_call: TRBV5-1; cdr3_nt: TGCGCCAGCAGCTTCGCCGGGACCCCGGGAGACGAGCAGTACTTC; cdr3_aa: CASSFAGTPGDEQYF
j_call: TRBJ2-7; clone_size: few; d_call: TRBD2; v_call: TRBV9; cdr3_nt: TGTGCCAGCAGCGTAGGAGGGCGGGGGGACTATATGGAGCAGTACTTC; cdr3_aa: CASSVGGRGDYMEQYF
j_call: TRBJ1-4; clone_size: -; d_call: -; v_call: TRBV19; cdr3_nt: TGTGCCAGTAGTATAAGTCGGCACGAAAAACTGTTTTTT; cdr3_aa: CASSISRHEKLFF
j_call: TRBJ1-2; clone_size: few; d_call: TRBD1; v_call: TRBV4-2; cdr3_nt: TGTGCCAGCAGCCCTGGGACAGGGCCCTGGATAGACTACACCTTC; cdr3_aa: CASSPGTGPWIDYTF
j_call: TRBJ1-2; clone_size: many; d_call: -; v_call: TRBV10-3; cdr3_nt: TGTGCCACCAGGGGCCTAAACTATGGCTACACCTTC; cdr3_aa: CATRGLNYGYTF
j_call: TRBJ1-2; clone_size: -; d_call: -; v_call: TRBV6-1; cdr3_nt: TGTGCCAGCAGTCCGAGCCCCACTATTAACTATGGCTACACCTTC; cdr3_aa: CASSPSPTINYGYTF
j_call: TRBJ2-3; clone_size: many; d_call: TRBD1; v_call: TRBV11-2; cdr3_nt: TGTGCCAGCAGCTTACATTCCGGGACAGGGAGCACAGATACGCAGTATTTT; cdr3_aa: CASSLHSGTGSTDTQYF